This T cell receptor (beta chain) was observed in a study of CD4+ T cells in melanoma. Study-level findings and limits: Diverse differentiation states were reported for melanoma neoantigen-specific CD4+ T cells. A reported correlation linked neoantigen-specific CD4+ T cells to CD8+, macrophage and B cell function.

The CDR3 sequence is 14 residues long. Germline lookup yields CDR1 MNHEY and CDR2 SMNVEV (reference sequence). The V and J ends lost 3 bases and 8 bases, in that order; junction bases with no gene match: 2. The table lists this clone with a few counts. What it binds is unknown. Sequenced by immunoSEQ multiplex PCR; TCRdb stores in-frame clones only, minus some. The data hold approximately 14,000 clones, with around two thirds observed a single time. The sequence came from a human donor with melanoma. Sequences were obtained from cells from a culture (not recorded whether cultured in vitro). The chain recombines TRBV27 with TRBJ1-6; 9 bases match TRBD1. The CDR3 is CASSLDRGYSPLHF. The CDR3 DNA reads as TGTGCCAGCAGTTTGGACAGGGGCTATTCACCCCTCCACTTT.